This T cell receptor (beta chain) was profiled in a study of control samples from healthy donors and cancer patients. Assay used: immunoSEQ multiplex PCR; TCRdb lists only in-frame clones, some missing. The sample consists of approximately 150,000 clones, 91% of them appearing once. The CDR3 has 14 residues. The germline V and J ends were trimmed by 8 bases and 0 bases, with 13 bases remaining between them. Germline CDR1 and CDR2: MNHEY and SVGAGI. The rearrangement links TRBV6-5 to TRBJ1-1; no reliable D call. The sample taken for sequencing was blood. This clonotype was obtained from a man between 18 and 35 years old in good health. CDR3 sequence (DNA): TGTGCCAGCCGCACCGGGCCCTTGAACACTGAAGCTTTCTTT. Protein product: CASRTGPLNTEAFF.